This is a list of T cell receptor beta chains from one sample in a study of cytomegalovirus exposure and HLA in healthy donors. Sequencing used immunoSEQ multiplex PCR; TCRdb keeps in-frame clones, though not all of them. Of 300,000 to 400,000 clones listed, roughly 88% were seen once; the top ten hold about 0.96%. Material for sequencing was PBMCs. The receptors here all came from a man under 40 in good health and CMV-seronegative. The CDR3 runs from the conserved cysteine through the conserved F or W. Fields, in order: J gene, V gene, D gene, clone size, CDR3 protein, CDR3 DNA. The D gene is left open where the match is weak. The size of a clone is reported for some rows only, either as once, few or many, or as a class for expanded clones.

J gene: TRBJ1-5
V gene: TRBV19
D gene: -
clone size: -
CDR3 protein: CASSIGAGAGGNQPQHF
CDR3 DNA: TGTGCCAGTAGTATAGGAGCGGGGGCGGGAGGCAATCAGCCCCAGCATTTT

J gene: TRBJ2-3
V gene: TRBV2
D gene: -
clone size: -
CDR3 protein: CASHRQGISTDTQYF
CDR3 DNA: TGTGCCAGCCACCGGCAGGGGATTAGCACAGATACGCAGTATTTT

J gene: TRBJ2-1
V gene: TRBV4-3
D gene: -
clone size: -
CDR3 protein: CASSQVWDTHYNEQFF
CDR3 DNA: TGCGCCAGCAGCCAAGTTTGGGACACTCACTACAATGAGCAGTTCTTC

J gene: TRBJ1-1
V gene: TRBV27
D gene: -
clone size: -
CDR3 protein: CASSITGFTEAFF
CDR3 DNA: TGTGCCAGCAGTATTACAGGTTTCACTGAAGCTTTCTTT

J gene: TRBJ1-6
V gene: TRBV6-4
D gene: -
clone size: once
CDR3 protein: CASSEQWEGNSPLHF
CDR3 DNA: TGTGCCAGCAGTGAACAATGGGAGGGTAATTCACCCCTCCACTTT

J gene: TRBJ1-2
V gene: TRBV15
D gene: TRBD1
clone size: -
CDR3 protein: CATSRGTGDGYTF
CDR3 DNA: TGTGCCACCAGCAGAGGTACAGGGGATGGCTACACCTTC

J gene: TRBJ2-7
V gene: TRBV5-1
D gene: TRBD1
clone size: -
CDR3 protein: CASSPGQGLAYEQYF
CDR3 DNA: TGCGCCAGCAGCCCCGGACAGGGTTTAGCCTACGAGCAGTACTTC

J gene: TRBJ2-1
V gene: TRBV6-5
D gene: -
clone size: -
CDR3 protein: CASSGTNRVDEQFF
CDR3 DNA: TGTGCCAGCAGCGGGACCAACAGGGTGGATGAGCAGTTCTTC

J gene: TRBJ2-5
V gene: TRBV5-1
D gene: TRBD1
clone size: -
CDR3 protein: CASSPGTGGPYQETQYF
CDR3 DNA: TGCGCCAGCAGCCCCGGGACAGGGGGCCCGTACCAAGAGACCCAGTACTTC

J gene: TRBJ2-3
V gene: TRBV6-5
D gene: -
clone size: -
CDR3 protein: CASSYSGAAHADTQYF
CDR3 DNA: TGTGCCAGCAGTTATTCGGGAGCCGCTCACGCCGATACGCAGTATTTT

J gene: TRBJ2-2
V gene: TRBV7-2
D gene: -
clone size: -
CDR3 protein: CASSLRAVNTGELFF
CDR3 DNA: TGTGCCAGCAGCTTAAGAGCTGTAAACACCGGGGAGCTGTTTTTT

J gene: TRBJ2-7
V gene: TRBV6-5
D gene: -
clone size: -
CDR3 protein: CATRPPGIPYEQYF
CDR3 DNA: TGTGCCACCCGGCCCCCGGGGATCCCCTACGAGCAGTACTTC

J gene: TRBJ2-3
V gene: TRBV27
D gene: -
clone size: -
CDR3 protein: CASRQQGRDTQYF
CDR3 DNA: TGTGCCAGCAGGCAACAGGGACGAGATACGCAGTATTTT

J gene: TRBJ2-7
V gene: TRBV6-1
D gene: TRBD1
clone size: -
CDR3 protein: CASSVGQGAHEQYF
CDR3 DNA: TGTGCCAGCAGTGTGGGACAGGGGGCTCACGAGCAGTACTTC

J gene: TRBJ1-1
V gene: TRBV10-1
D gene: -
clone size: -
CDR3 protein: CASRPGHGNTEAFF
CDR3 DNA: TGCGCCAGCAGACCGGGACACGGGAACACTGAAGCTTTCTTT

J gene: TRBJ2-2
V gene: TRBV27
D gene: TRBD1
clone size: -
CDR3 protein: CASSHSGTGVTGELFF
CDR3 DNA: TGTGCCAGCAGCCATTCCGGGACAGGGGTAACCGGGGAGCTGTTTTTT

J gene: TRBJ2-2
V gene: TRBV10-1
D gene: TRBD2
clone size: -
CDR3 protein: CATAGGQNTGELFF
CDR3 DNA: TGCGCCACCGCGGGGGGCCAAAACACCGGGGAGCTGTTTTTT

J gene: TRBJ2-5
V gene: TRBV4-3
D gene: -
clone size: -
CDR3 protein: CASSREGDRETQYF
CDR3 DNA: TGCGCCAGCAGCCGGGAGGGTGACAGGGAGACCCAGTACTTC

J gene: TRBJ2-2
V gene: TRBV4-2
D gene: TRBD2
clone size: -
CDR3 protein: CASSRPHGGGLNTGELFF
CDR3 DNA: TGTGCCAGCAGCCGCCCCCACGGCGGGGGACTGAACACCGGGGAGCTGTTTTTT

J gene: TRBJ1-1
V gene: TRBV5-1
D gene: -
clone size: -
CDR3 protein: CASSLDQRGTEAFF
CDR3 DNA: TGCGCCAGCAGCTTGGATCAAAGGGGCACTGAAGCTTTCTTT

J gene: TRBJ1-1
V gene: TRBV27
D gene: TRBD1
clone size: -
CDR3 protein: CASTRAGGPAEAFF
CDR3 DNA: TGTGCCAGCACTCGTGCAGGGGGTCCCGCTGAAGCTTTCTTT

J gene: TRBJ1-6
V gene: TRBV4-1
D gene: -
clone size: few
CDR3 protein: CASSQGSLVLSPLHF
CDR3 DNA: TGCGCCAGCAGCCAAGGAAGTCTGGTCCTATCACCCCTCCACTTT

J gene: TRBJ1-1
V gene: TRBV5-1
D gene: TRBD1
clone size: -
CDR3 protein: CASSITGENTEAFF
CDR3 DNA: TGCGCCAGCAGCATAACAGGGGAGAACACTGAAGCTTTCTTT

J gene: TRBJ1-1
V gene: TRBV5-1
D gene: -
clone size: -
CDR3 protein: CASSFEPLNTEAFF
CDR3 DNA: TGCGCCAGCAGCTTCGAGCCTTTGAACACTGAAGCTTTCTTT

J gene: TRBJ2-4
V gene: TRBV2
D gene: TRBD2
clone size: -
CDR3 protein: CASSESGGSKNIQYF
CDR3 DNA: TGTGCCAGCAGTGAGAGCGGGGGATCCAAAAACATTCAGTACTTC

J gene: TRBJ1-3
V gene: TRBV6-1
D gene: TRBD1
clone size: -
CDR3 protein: CASSGLQGAVGNTIYF
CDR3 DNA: TGTGCCAGCAGTGGGTTACAGGGGGCTGTTGGAAACACCATATATTTT

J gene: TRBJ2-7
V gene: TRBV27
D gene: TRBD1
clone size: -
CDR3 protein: CASSFAGTGVQYF
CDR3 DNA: TGTGCCAGCAGTTTCGCCGGGACAGGGGTGCAGTACTTC

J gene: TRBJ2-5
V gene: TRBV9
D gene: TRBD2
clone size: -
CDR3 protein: CASTPGLAGGPWETQYF
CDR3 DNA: TGTGCCAGCACTCCGGGACTAGCGGGGGGGCCCTGGGAGACCCAGTACTTC

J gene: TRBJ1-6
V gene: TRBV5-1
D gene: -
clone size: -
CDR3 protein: CASSLDQGGNSPLHF
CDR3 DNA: TGCGCCAGCAGCTTGGATCAGGGAGGGAATTCACCCCTCCACTTT

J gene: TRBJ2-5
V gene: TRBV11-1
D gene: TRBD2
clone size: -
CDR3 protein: CASSVTSGGETQYF
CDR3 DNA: TGTGCCAGCAGCGTAACTAGCGGGGGAGAGACCCAGTACTTC

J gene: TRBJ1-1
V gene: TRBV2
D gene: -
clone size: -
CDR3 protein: CASSPRELAEAFF
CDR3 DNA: TGTGCCAGCAGCCCACGTGAATTAGCTGAAGCTTTCTTT

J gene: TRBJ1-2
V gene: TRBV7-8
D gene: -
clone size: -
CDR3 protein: CASTRRGHGDYGYTF
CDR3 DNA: TGTGCCAGCACCCGGCGGGGCCATGGGGACTATGGCTACACCTTC

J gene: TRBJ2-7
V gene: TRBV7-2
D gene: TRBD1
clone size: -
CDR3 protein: CASSSTLGTGYGEQYF
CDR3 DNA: TGTGCCAGCAGCTCAACACTCGGGACAGGGTATGGCGAGCAGTACTTC

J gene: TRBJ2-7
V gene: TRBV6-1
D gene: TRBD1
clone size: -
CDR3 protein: CASRRTGAYEQYF
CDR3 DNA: TGTGCCAGCAGAAGGACAGGGGCCTACGAGCAGTACTTC

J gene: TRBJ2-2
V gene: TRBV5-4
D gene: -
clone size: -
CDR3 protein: CASSLNAGSGELFF
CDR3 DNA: TGTGCCAGCAGCTTGAATGCAGGATCCGGGGAGCTGTTTTTT

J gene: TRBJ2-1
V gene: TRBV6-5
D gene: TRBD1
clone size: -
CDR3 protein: CASRTDRANEQFF
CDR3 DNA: TGTGCCAGCCGGACGGACAGGGCCAATGAGCAGTTCTTC

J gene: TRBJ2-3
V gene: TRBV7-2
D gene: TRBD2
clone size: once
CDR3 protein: CASSSRRDYTDTQYF
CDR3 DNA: TGTGCCAGCAGCTCTAGGAGGGACTACACAGATACGCAGTATTTT

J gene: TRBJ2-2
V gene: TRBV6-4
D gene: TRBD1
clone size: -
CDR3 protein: CASSSTVGTANTGELFF
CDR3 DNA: TGTGCCAGCAGCTCTACCGTCGGGACAGCTAACACCGGGGAGCTGTTTTTT

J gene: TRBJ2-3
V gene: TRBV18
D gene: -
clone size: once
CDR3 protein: CASSPPAGSDTQYF
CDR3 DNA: TGTGCCAGCTCACCCCCGGCAGGGTCTGATACGCAGTATTTT

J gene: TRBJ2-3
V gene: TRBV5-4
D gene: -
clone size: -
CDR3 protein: CASSSGGQQDTQYF
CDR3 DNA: TGTGCCAGCAGCTCCGGGGGACAGCAAGATACGCAGTATTTT

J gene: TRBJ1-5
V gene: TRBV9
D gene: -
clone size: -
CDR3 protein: CASSVAPDQPQHF
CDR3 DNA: TGTGCCAGCAGCGTAGCTCCCGATCAGCCCCAGCATTTT

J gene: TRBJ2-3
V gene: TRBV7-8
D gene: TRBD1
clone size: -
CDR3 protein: CASSVRRVGQGASDTQYF
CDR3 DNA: TGTGCCAGCAGCGTCCGGAGGGTGGGACAGGGGGCATCAGATACGCAGTATTTT

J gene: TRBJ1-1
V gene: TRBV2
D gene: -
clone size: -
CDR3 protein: CASSVRGRGTEAFF
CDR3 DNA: TGTGCCAGCAGTGTAAGGGGAAGGGGCACTGAAGCTTTCTTT

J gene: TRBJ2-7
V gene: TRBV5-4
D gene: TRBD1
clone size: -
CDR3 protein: CASSLDRGAYEQYF
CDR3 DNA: TGTGCCAGCAGCTTGGACAGGGGTGCCTACGAGCAGTACTTC